This is a list of T cell receptor beta chains from one sample in a study of T-cell memory formation after mild COVID-19. Each CDR3 protein gets one entry after TCRdb re-called the 5' RACE reads with MiXCR. Among 210,000 or so distinct CDR3 sequences, about 10% were seen once, and the ten largest hold under 3.5%. Sequencing was performed on PBMCs or a T cell subset sorted from them (not recorded which). These receptors came from a man aged 18 to 29 who had mild COVID-19 (a few samples of this study predate the infection). Cell type and time point are not known. Both conserved end residues are part of each CDR3. The order of the fields is J gene, clone size, V gene, D gene, CDR3 protein, CDR3 DNA. D genes are given only for firm matches. Expanded clones get a size class; other rows say once, few or many, or leave the size out.

TRBJ1-2	-	TRBV20-1	-	CSASSPTGGSNYGYTF	TGCAGTGCTAGCTCCCCGACCGGGGGGTCAAACTATGGCTACACCTTC
TRBJ2-6	-	TRBV7-6	-	CASSPTGANVLTF	TGTGCCAGCAGCCCCACGGGGGCCAACGTCCTGACTTTC
TRBJ2-4	few	TRBV28	-	CAAQGSAVAAKNIQYF	TGTGCCGCTCAGGGTTCTGCGGTAGCGGCCAAAAACATTCAGTACTTC
TRBJ1-1	-	TRBV20-1	TRBD1	CSARDRRTGSRTEAFF	TGCAGTGCTAGAGATAGGAGGACAGGGAGTAGGACTGAAGCTTTCTTT
TRBJ2-2	few	TRBV7-2	-	CASSLYGAFTGELFF	TGTGCCAGCAGCTTATACGGGGCCTTCACCGGGGAGCTGTTTTTT
TRBJ2-3	-	TRBV11-2	-	CASSLTRSGGIRTDTQYF	TGTGCCAGCAGCTTAACCAGAAGTGGGGGGATCAGGACAGATACGCAGTATTTT
TRBJ2-1	many	TRBV5-1	TRBD2	CASSFTGGYNEQFF	TGCGCCAGCTCCTTTACGGGGGGTTACAATGAGCAGTTCTTC
TRBJ2-6	-	TRBV6-4	-	CASHSEAAGANVLTF	TGTGCCAGCCACTCGGAAGCGGCTGGGGCCAACGTCCTGACTTTC
TRBJ2-1	-	TRBV5-1	TRBD1	CASCDSGQQRGEQFF	TGCGCCAGCTGCGACTCGGGACAGCAAAGAGGGGAGCAGTTCTTC
TRBJ1-1	-	TRBV7-2	-	CASSFLQGGTEAFF	TGTGCCAGCAGCTTCCTACAGGGTGGGACTGAAGCTTTCTTT
TRBJ2-3	few	TRBV23-1	-	CASSQSYGQYF	TGCGCCAGCAGTCAATCATATGGGCAGTATTTT
TRBJ2-7	-	TRBV5-1	-	CASSPRRGGYEQYF	TGCGCCAGCAGCCCACGGAGGGGAGGATACGAGCAGTACTTC
TRBJ1-2	-	TRBV4-2	-	CASSQDMEAAVNGYTF	TGTGCCAGCAGCCAAGATATGGAGGCCGCGGTAAATGGCTACACCTTC
TRBJ2-7	-	TRBV5-1	TRBD1	CASSPGDRGYEQYF	TGCGCCAGCAGCCCGGGGGACAGGGGCTACGAGCAGTACTTC
TRBJ2-1	-	TRBV18	TRBD1	CASSAQGSRNEQFF	TGTGCCAGCTCCGCACAGGGGTCCCGCAATGAGCAGTTCTTC
TRBJ2-3	few	TRBV28	-	CASSQVTHTQYF	TGTGCCAGCAGTCAAGTTACCCATACGCAGTATTTT
TRBJ2-1	-	TRBV14	TRBD2	CASSQDYGGGSYNEQFF	TGTGCCAGCAGCCAAGATTACGGCGGGGGGTCCTACAATGAGCAGTTCTTC
TRBJ1-2	-	TRBV5-1	-	CATSPGEGNGYTF	TGCGCCACCTCGCCCGGGGAGGGCAATGGCTACACCTTC
TRBJ2-2	few	TRBV6-1	TRBD2	CASSWGGANTGELFF	TGTGCCAGCAGCTGGGGAGGGGCGAACACCGGGGAGCTGTTTTTT
TRBJ2-1	many	TRBV11-2	TRBD1	CASSEGRDSTYNEQFF	TGTGCCAGCAGTGAGGGCCGGGACAGTACCTACAATGAGCAGTTCTTC
TRBJ2-7	-	TRBV6-1	TRBD1	CASRGQGNEQYF	TGTGCCAGCAGGGGACAGGGGAACGAGCAGTACTTC
TRBJ2-5	few	TRBV7-9	-	CASSSAGGPETQYF	TGTGCCAGCAGCTCCGCCGGGGGCCCGGAGACCCAGTACTTC
TRBJ2-7	few	TRBV5-1	TRBD1	CASSLAGQGGYEQYF	TGCGCCAGCAGCTTGGCGGGACAGGGGGGGTACGAGCAGTACTTC
TRBJ2-3	many	TRBV7-3	-	CASSSGTGRTDTQYF	TGTGCCAGCAGCTCCGGGACGGGGCGAACAGATACGCAGTATTTT
TRBJ2-3	-	TRBV6-5	-	CASRNRARPFTDTQYF	TGTGCCAGCAGAAACAGGGCCCGTCCCTTTACAGATACGCAGTATTTT
TRBJ2-5	few	TRBV5-1	TRBD2	CASSSRTSGGPETQYF	TGCGCCAGCAGCTCTCGGACTAGCGGGGGGCCAGAGACCCAGTACTTC
TRBJ1-1	few	TRBV9	-	CASTRTPLDTEAFF	TGTGCCAGCACCCGAACCCCCCTGGACACTGAAGCTTTCTTT
TRBJ2-7	few	TRBV12-3/TRBV12-4	-	CASSFAVYEQYF	TGTGCCAGCAGTTTTGCAGTCTACGAGCAGTACTTC
TRBJ2-3	-	TRBV4-1	-	CASSGPRSRDTQYF	TGCGCCAGCTCCGGGCCACGGTCAAGAGATACGCAGTATTTT
TRBJ1-1	many	TRBV3-1	-	CASSQGYTEAFF	TGTGCCAGCAGCCAAGGGTACACTGAAGCTTTCTTT
TRBJ2-1	few	TRBV24-1	-	CATESSRTDYNEQFF	TGTGCCACCGAATCTTCAAGGACAGACTACAATGAGCAGTTCTTC
TRBJ2-5	-	TRBV7-2	TRBD2	CASSLGGTGPRTQYF	TGTGCCAGCAGCTTGGGGGGGACCGGTCCAAGAACCCAGTACTTC
TRBJ2-5	-	TRBV5-1	TRBD1	CASSLGQGAIQETQYF	TGCGCCAGCAGCTTGGGGCAGGGGGCAATCCAAGAGACCCAGTACTTC
TRBJ2-3	-	TRBV5-4	-	CASSLTDRADTQYF	TGTGCCAGCAGCCTAACCGACAGAGCAGATACGCAGTATTTT
TRBJ2-3	many	TRBV7-2	TRBD2	CASSLRGAGGTDTQYF	TGTGCCAGCAGCTTAAGGGGTGCGGGGGGTACAGATACGCAGTATTTT
TRBJ1-4	few	TRBV7-9	-	CASSSHANEKLFF	TGTGCCAGCAGCTCTCACGCTAATGAAAAACTGTTTTTT
TRBJ1-1	few	TRBV7-2	-	CASSLRMDGVGEAFF	TGTGCCAGCAGCTTAAGGATGGACGGCGTAGGGGAAGCTTTCTTT
TRBJ2-3	many	TRBV5-1	TRBD2	CASSLGAGGSTDTQYF	TGCGCCAGCAGCTTAGGAGCGGGGGGAAGCACAGATACGCAGTATTTT
TRBJ2-6	-	TRBV7-8	TRBD1	CASSFRQGATSGANVLTF	TGTGCCAGCAGCTTTCGACAGGGAGCCACCTCTGGGGCCAACGTCCTGACTTTC
TRBJ1-2	few	TRBV29-1	TRBD1	CSVGHSTGNYGYTF	TGCAGCGTGGGACATTCGACAGGGAACTATGGCTACACCTTC
TRBJ1-2	many	TRBV10-3	-	CAISSGARGYGYTF	TGTGCCATCAGCTCGGGGGCGCGAGGCTATGGCTACACCTTC
TRBJ2-7	many	TRBV12-3/TRBV12-4	-	CASSLVAEQYF	TGTGCCAGCAGTTTAGTAGCCGAGCAGTACTTC